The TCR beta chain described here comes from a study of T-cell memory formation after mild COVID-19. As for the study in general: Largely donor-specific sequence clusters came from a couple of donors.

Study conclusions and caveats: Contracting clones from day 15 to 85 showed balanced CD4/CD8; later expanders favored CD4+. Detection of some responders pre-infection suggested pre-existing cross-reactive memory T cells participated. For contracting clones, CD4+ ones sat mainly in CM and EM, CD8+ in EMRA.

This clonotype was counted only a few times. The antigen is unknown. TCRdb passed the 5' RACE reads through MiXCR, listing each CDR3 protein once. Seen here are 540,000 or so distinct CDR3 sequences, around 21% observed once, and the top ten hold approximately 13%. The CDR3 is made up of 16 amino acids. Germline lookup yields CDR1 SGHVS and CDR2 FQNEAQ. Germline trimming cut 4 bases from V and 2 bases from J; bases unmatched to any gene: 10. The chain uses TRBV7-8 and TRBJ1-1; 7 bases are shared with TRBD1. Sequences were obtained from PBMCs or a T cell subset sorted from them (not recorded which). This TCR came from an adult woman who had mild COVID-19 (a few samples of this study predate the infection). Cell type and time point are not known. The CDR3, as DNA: TGTGCCAGCAGCTATTCCCGGACAGGAATTAACACTGAAGCTTTCTTT. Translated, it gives CASSYSRTGINTEAFF.